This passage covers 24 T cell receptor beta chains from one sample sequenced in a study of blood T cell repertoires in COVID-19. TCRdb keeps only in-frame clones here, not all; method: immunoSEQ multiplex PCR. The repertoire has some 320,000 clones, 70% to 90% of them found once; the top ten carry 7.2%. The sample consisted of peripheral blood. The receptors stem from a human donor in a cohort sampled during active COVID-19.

CDR3 protein: CASSMGHTYEQYF. In DNA form, the CDR3 reads TGTGCCAGTAGTATGGGGCATACCTACGAGCAGTACTTC. The chain carries TRBV19 and TRBJ2-7; tentatively, D is TRBD1 (5 bases). Trimming pared 3 bases from V and 2 bases from J, leaving 8 bases between. The CDR3 is made up of 13 amino acids. Per germline, CDR1 LNHDA and CDR2 SQIVND (reference sequence).

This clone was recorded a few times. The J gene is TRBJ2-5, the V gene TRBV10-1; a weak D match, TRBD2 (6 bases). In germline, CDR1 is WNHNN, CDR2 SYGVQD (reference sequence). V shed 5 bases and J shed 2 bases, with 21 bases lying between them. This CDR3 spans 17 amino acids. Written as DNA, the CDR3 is TGCGCCAGCAGTAAAGACACGGGACTCCCTTCTCAAGAGACCCAGTACTTC. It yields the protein CASSKDTGLPSQETQYF.

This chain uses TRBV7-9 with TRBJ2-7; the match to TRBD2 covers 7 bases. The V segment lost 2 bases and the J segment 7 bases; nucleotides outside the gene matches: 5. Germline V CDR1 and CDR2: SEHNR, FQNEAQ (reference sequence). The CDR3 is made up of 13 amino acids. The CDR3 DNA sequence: TGTGCCAGCAGCTTAACGGGGCGGGGGGAGCAGTACTTC. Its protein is CASSLTGRGEQYF.

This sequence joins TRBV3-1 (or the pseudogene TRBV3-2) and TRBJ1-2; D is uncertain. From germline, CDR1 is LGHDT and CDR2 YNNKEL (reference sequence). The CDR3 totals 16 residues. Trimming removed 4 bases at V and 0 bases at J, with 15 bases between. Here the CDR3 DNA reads TGTGCCAGCAGCCTACTAAGCGGCAGTGCTAACTATGGCTACACCTTC. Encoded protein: CASSLLSGSANYGYTF.

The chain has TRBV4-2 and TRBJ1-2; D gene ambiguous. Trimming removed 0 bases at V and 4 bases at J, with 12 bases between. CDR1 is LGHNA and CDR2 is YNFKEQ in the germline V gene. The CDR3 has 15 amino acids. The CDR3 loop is CASSQEGGIPYGYTF. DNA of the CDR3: TGTGCCAGCAGCCAAGAGGGAGGGATCCCCTATGGCTACACCTTC.

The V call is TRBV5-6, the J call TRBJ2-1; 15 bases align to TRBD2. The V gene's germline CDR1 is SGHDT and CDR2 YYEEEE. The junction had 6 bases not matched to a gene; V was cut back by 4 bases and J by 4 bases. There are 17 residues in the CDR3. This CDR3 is CASSPGTSGGIYNEQFF. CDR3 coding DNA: TGTGCCAGCAGCCCTGGGACTAGCGGGGGGATTTACAATGAGCAGTTCTTC.

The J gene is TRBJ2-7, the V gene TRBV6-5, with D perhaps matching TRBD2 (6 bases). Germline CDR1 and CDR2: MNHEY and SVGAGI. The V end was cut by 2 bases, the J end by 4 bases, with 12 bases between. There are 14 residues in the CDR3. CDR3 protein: CASSYGGAGYEQYF. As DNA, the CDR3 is TGTGCCAGCAGTTACGGCGGGGCTGGGTACGAGCAGTACTTC.

The CDR3 sequence is CASSSHSAGTVKNIQYF. The CDR3 nucleotides are TGCGCCAGCAGCTCCCACTCCGCCGGGACAGTCAAAAACATTCAGTACTTC. The V call is TRBV5-1, the J call TRBJ2-4; 7 nucleotides align to TRBD1. The CDR3 loop spans 17 amino acids. V lost 3 bases to trimming and J lost 3 bases; unmatched junction nucleotides: 12. Germline CDR1 reads SGHRS; CDR2 reads YFSETQ.

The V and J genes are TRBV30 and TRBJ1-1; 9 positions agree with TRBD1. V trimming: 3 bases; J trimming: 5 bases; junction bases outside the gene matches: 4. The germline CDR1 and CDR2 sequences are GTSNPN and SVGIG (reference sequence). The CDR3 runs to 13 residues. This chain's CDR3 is CAWRGQGWTEAFF. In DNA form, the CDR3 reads TGTGCCTGGAGGGGACAGGGATGGACTGAAGCTTTCTTT.

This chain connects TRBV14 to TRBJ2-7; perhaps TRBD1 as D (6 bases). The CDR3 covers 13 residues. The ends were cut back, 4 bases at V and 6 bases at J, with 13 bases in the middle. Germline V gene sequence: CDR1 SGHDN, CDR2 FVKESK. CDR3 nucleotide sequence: TGTGCCAGCAGCCGAGACGGCAGGGGCGAGCAGTACTTC. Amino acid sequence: CASSRDGRGEQYF.

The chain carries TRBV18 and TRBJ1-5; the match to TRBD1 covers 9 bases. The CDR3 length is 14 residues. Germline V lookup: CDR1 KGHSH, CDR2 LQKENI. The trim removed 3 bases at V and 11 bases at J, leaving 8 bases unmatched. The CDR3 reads CASSPGQGMGAQHF. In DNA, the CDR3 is TGTGCCAGCTCACCGGGACAGGGAATGGGGGCCCAGCATTTT.

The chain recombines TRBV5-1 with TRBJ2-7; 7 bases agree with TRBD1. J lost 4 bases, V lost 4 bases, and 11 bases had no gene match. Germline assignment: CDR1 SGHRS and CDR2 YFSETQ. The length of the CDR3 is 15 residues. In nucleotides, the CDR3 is TGCGCCAGCAGCCAGAGAGGGGGCGCGCCTTACGAGCAGTACTTC. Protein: CASSQRGGAPYEQYF.

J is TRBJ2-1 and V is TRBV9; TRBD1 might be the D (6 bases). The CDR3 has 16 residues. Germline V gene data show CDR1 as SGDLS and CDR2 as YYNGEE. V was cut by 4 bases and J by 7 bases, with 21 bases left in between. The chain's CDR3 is CASSISSGQGMNEQFF. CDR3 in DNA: TGTGCCAGCAGCATAAGCTCGGGACAAGGGATGAATGAGCAGTTCTTC. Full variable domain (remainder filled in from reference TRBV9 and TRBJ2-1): DSGVTQTPKHLITATGQRVTLRCSPRSGDLSVYWYQQSLDQGLQFLIQYYNGEERAKGNILERFSAQQFPDLHSELNLSSLELGDSALYFCASSISSGQGMNEQFFGPGTRLTVL.

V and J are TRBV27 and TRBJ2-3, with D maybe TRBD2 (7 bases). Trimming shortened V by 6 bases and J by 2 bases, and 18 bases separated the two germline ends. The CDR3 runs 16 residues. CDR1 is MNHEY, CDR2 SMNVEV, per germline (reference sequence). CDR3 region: CASRGGGAGDTDTQYF. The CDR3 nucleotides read TGTGCCAGCAGGGGAGGGGGGGCCGGTGACACAGATACGCAGTATTTT.

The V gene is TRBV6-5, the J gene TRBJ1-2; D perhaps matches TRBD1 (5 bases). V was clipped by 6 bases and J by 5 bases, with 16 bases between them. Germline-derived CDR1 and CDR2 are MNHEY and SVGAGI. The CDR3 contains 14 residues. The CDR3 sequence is CASRAGRDSYGYTF. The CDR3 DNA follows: TGTGCCAGCAGAGCTGGGAGGGACTCTTATGGCTACACCTTC.

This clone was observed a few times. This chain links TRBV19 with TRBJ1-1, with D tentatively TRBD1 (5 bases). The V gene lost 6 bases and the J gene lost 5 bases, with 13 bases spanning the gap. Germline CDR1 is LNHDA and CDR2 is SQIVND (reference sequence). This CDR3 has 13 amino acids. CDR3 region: CASSLNQGTEAFF. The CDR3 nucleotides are TGTGCCAGTAGCCTAAACCAGGGAACTGAAGCTTTCTTT.

The CDR3 DNA follows: TGCGCCAGCATTGGGACAGGGGGCGCAGATACGCAGTATTTT. It is translated as CASIGTGGADTQYF. V gene TRBV5-1 combines with J gene TRBJ2-3; 12 positions agree with TRBD1. With 6 bases clipped from V and 4 bases from J, the junction kept 3 bases outside the gene matches. The CDR3 covers 14 residues. Germline V CDR1 and CDR2: SGHRS, YFSETQ.

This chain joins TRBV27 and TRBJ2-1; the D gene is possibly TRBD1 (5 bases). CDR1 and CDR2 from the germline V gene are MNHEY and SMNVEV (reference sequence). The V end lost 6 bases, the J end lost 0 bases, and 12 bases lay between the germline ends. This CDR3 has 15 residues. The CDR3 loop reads CASSPDTRSYNEQFF. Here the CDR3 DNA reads TGTGCCAGCAGCCCGGACACCCGCTCCTACAATGAGCAGTTCTTC.

The CDR3 here is CAISESEGLVGGDTQYF. The DNA for the CDR3 is TGTGCCATCAGTGAGTCTGAGGGACTAGTGGGGGGAGATACGCAGTATTTT. The chain combines TRBV10-3 with TRBJ2-3; TRBD2 matches at 8 bases. The germline gives CDR1 ENHRY, CDR2 SYGVKD. The CDR3 is made up of 17 amino acids. V was clipped by 0 bases and J by 5 bases; unmatched bases: 10.

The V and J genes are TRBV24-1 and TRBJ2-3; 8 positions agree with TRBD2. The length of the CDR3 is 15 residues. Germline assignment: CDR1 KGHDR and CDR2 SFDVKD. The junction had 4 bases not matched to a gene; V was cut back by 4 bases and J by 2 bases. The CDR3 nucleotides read TGTGCCACCAGTGACACGGGACTAGTCACAGATACGCAGTATTTT. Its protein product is CATSDTGLVTDTQYF.

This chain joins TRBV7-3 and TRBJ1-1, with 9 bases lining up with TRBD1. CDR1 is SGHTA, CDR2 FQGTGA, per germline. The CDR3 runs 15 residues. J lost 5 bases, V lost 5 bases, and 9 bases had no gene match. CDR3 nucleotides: TGTGCCAGCAGCGCCGGACAGGGGAGAAGGACTGAAGCTTTCTTT. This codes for CASSAGQGRRTEAFF.

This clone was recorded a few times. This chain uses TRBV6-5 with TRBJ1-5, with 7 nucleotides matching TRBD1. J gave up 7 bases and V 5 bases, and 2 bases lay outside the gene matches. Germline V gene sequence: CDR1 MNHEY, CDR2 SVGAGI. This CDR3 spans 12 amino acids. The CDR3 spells CASSRQGQPQHF. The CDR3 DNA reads TGTGCCAGCAGTAGACAGGGACAGCCCCAGCATTTT.

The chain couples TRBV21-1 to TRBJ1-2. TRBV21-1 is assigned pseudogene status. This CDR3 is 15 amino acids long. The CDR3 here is CASSKGNQEVGGYTF. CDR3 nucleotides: TGTGCCAGCAGCAAGGGAAACCAGGAGGTGGGTGGCTACACCTTC.

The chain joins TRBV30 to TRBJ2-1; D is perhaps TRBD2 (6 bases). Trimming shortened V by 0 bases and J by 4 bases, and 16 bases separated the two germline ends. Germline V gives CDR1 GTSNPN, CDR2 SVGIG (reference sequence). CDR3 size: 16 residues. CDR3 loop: CAWSVGRTSRYNEQFF. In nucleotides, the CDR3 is TGTGCCTGGAGTGTTGGTCGTACTAGCCGATACAATGAGCAGTTCTTC.